What follows describes a single TCR beta chain. Its antigen is currently unknown. The V gene lost 5 bases and the J gene lost 6 bases, with 13 bases spanning the gap. The germline V gene encodes CDR1 SGHTA and CDR2 FQGNSA. This CDR3 is built from 13 residues. The source of the sample is a study of blood T cells in healthy people across ages. The study's findings and limits: The recorded TCR beta diversity per million T cells decreased in a roughly linear manner with age. Naive and antigen-experienced cells could not be conclusively compared, given unsorted PBMCs.

Primers used in a second PCR of about 6 to 11 cycles were a sample-barcoded 5' primer and a J-beta primer mix. Tagging of each cDNA molecule was performed by a template-switch adaptor with 12 random nucleotides. TCRdb reanalysed the 5' RACE reads using MiXCR and keeps one entry per CDR3 protein. The repertoire holds roughly 1.9 million distinct CDR3 sequences, with 39% as singletons. The rearrangement joins TRBV7-2 to TRBJ1-2, with a weak D call TRBD1 (5 bases). The sequenced material came from blood. The TCR was taken from a human donor in good health. DNA for the CDR3: TGTGCCAGCAGCCAGGCCAGGGAGGATGGCTACACCTTC. The encoded protein is CASSQAREDGYTF.